This entry lists 10 T cell receptor beta chains sequenced from one sample in a study of shared clonotypes between healthy human individuals. Sequencing was performed with immunoSEQ multiplex PCR; in TCRdb, only in-frame clones are kept and a portion is missing. The table lists 780,000 or so clones, just under 75% of them singletons. The sequenced sample consisted of memory CD4+ T cells sorted from blood. Subset denoted: CD45RA-negative fraction. These receptors came from a woman younger than 45 in good health.

V is TRBV5-6 and J is TRBJ1-5; D is unclear. CDR3 size: 14 residues. CDR1 SGHDT and CDR2 YYEEEE come from the germline V gene. Trimming shortened V by 1 base and J by 3 bases, and 8 bases separated the two germline ends. The CDR3 nucleotides are TGTGCCAGCAGCTTGTGGGGTTTCAATCAGCCCCAGCATTTT. It yields the protein CASSLWGFNQPQHF.

The chain is built from TRBV5-1 and TRBJ2-7, with 10 bases identical to TRBD2. The CDR3 covers 15 residues. Germline loops: CDR1 SGHRS, CDR2 YFSETQ. With V trimmed by 1 base and J by 5 bases, 6 bases remained unmatched. The CDR3 DNA follows: TGCGCCAGCAGCTTGTCTAGCGGGAGCCGGGACGAGCAGTACTTC. Translated, it gives CASSLSSGSRDEQYF.

The chain uses TRBV7-9 and TRBJ2-5; D gene ambiguous. Germline V gene sequence: CDR1 SEHNR, CDR2 FQNEAQ (reference sequence). Deletions cut 5 bases from V and 5 bases from J, with 12 bases between. The CDR3 consists of 13 residues. The CDR3 DNA sequence: TGTGCCAGCAGCCCAACGTTGGGGGAGACCCAGTACTTC. Its translation: CASSPTLGETQYF. Looking up the rest from reference TRBV7-9 and TRBJ2-5 gives the full variable domain: DTGVSQNPRHKITKRGQNVTFRCDPISEHNRLYWYRQTLGQGPEFLTYFQNEAQLEKSRLLSDRFSAERPKGSFSTLEIQRTEQGDSAMYLCASSPTLGETQYFGPGTRLLVL.

The chain uses TRBV2 and TRBJ1-2; 7 nucleotides match TRBD1. The CDR3 runs to 13 residues. With V trimmed by 5 bases and J by 11 bases, 11 bases remained unmatched. Germline CDR1 reads SNHLY; CDR2 reads FYNNEI. The CDR3, as DNA: TGTGCCAGCAGTATACAGGGGATGACGGGTTACACCTTC. It yields the protein CASSIQGMTGYTF.

In its sample, this clone was seen once. This chain connects TRBV11-2 to TRBJ2-1; perhaps TRBD2 as D (6 bases). The germline CDR1 and CDR2 sequences are SGHAT and FQNNGV. There are 11 residues in the CDR3. Trimming cost V 5 bases and J 9 bases, with 8 bases left between them. CDR3 sequence: CASSQTSEQFF. The CDR3 DNA reads as TGTGCCAGCAGCCAGACTAGTGAGCAGTTCTTC. The full variable domain, completed using reference TRBV11-2 and TRBJ2-1, is EAGVAQSPRYKIIEKRQSVAFWCNPISGHATLYWYQQILGQGPKLLIQFQNNGVVDDSQLPKDRFSAERLKGVDSTLKIQPAKLEDSAVYLCASSQTSEQFFGPGTRLTVL.

The chain joins TRBV6-5 to TRBJ1-5, with D tentatively TRBD1 (5 bases). Trimming shortened V by 5 bases and J by 7 bases, and 9 bases separated the two germline ends. Germline CDR1 and CDR2: MNHEY and SVGAGI. The CDR3 is made up of 12 amino acids. The CDR3 DNA follows: TGTGCCAGCAGTGTCGACAGACAGCCCCAGCATTTT. This codes for CASSVDRQPQHF.

The V call is TRBV5-1, the J call TRBJ2-3; 9 bases line up with TRBD2. The CDR3 runs to 16 residues. Germline CDR1 and CDR2: SGHRS and YFSETQ. The J segment lost 2 bases and the V segment lost 0 bases, leaving 4 bases of the junction unmatched. The CDR3 is CASSLVPSGITDTQYF. CDR3 coding DNA: TGCGCCAGCAGCTTGGTCCCTAGCGGGATCACAGATACGCAGTATTTT. The entire variable domain, with the rest obtained from reference TRBV5-1 and TRBJ2-3, is as follows: KAGVTQTPRYLIKTRGQQVTLSCSPISGHRSVSWYQQTPGQGLQFLFEYFSETQRNKGNFPGRFSGRQFSNSRSEMNVSTLELGDSALYLCASSLVPSGITDTQYFGPGTRLTVL.

Comments on this clone: Its ends do not fully match the called genes, so a read error is possible. This sequence joins TRBV5-1 and TRBJ2-1; the D is unclear. This CDR3 comprises 12 residues. Germline V CDR1 and CDR2: SGHRS, YFSETQ. The CDR3 here is CASSTTYDEQFF. The CDR3 DNA is TGCGCCAGCAGCACGACCTACGATGAGCAGTTCTTC.

The rearrangement uses TRBV2 and TRBJ2-3; 7 nucleotides line up with TRBD2. The germline gives CDR1 SNHLY, CDR2 FYNNEI. The CDR3 totals 16 residues. The V and J ends lost 5 bases and 2 bases, in that order; junction bases with no gene match: 10. The CDR3 nucleotides are TGTGCCAGCAGTTCGCGGGGGAGCGGAAACACAGATACGCAGTATTTT. Translation: CASSSRGSGNTDTQYF.

This clone was recorded a few times. V is TRBV18 and J is TRBJ2-2, with a tentative D call TRBD1 (5 bases). V was cut by 7 bases and J by 3 bases, with 12 bases left in between. Germline CDR1 is KGHSH and CDR2 is LQKENI. The CDR3 totals 14 residues. The CDR3 is CASFWGRDTGELFF. In nucleotides, the CDR3 is TGTGCCAGCTTTTGGGGCCGGGACACCGGGGAGCTGTTTTTT.